The 28 T cell receptor beta chains listed next were all sequenced from one sample in a study of CD8 T cells in ankylosing spondylitis. Whole-study findings and limits: Ankylosing spondylitis blood seemed to carry a telltale TCR beta motif made of under ten highly homologous variants.

Antigens of these TCRs are unknown. TCRdb processed the 5' RACE reads anew with MiXCR; each CDR3 protein has one entry. The sample gives fewer than 500,000 distinct CDR3 sequences, 25% to 30% of which show up once; under 0.9% is in the top ten. The sample taken for sequencing was blood, either unsorted or a sorted T cell fraction (not recorded which). All receptors derive from a male donor with ankylosing spondylitis.

The count of this clonotype is one. The chain combines TRBV12-3 or TRBV12-4 with TRBJ2-1; D remains unclear. V gave up 4 bases and J gave up 9 bases, with 16 bases separating them. This CDR3 spans 14 amino acids. The CDR3: CASSSPPSVGEQFF. Written as DNA, the CDR3 is TGTGCCAGCAGTTCCCCCCCGTCCGTGGGTGAGCAGTTCTTC.

In this sample, this clonotype turned up a few times. This chain links TRBV24-1 with TRBJ2-3; D is possibly TRBD2 (6 bases). Germline CDR1 is KGHDR and CDR2 is SFDVKD. V was shortened by 4 bases and J by 1 base, with 11 bases between the two germline ends. The CDR3 length is 15 residues. CDR3 in amino acids: CATSETRLGTDTQYF. Written as DNA, the CDR3 is TGTGCCACCAGTGAGACTAGGCTAGGCACAGATACGCAGTATTTT.

The V and J genes are TRBV7-2 and TRBJ1-1; D perhaps matches TRBD1 (5 bases). Per the germline V gene, CDR1 is SGHTA and CDR2 is FQGNSA. The CDR3 has 15 residues. V was shortened by 6 bases and J by 4 bases, with 18 bases between the two germline ends. The CDR3 here is CASRRVGAGLTEAFF. The CDR3 DNA sequence: TGTGCCAGCAGGCGGGTCGGGGCAGGGCTCACTGAAGCTTTCTTT. The variable domain in full, with the rest retrieved from reference TRBV7-2 and TRBJ1-1, is GAGVSQSPSNKVTEKGKDVELRCDPISGHTALYWYRQSLGQGLEFLIYFQGNSAPDKSGLPSDRFSAERTGGSVSTLTIQRTQQEDSAVYLCASRRVGAGLTEAFFGQGTRLTVV.

V usage is TRBV20-1 and J usage is TRBJ1-1; no definite D call. CDR1 and CDR2 from the germline V gene are DFQATT and SNEGSKA (reference sequence). V was pared by 7 bases and J by 1 base, with 16 bases between. The CDR3 spans 14 residues. The CDR3 reads CSGGAHGTNTEAFF. CDR3 nucleotides: TGCAGTGGCGGAGCACACGGAACGAACACTGAAGCTTTCTTT.

V gene TRBV20-1 combines with J gene TRBJ1-3, with TRBD1 as a possible D gene (6 bases). Germline V CDR1 and CDR2: DFQATT, SNEGSKA (reference sequence). This CDR3 spans 17 amino acids. V was trimmed by 0 bases and J by 0 bases, leaving 15 bases between them. This chain's CDR3 is CSARDLVGAYSGNTIYF. The CDR3 coding sequence is TGCAGTGCTAGAGATCTGGTGGGGGCTTACTCTGGAAACACCATATATTTT.

A few counts support this clonotype. CDR3 sequence reads: CASSSRGAGERYNEQFF. The DNA of the CDR3 is TGCGCCAGCAGCTCCAGGGGGGCGGGGGAGCGCTACAATGAGCAGTTCTTC. This sequence joins TRBV5-1 and TRBJ2-1; the D gene could be TRBD1 or TRBD2 (7 bases each). Per germline, CDR1 SGHRS and CDR2 YFSETQ. The CDR3 is 17 residues long. V lost 3 bases and J 3 bases, leaving 19 bases between the germline ends. The full variable domain, rest sourced from reference TRBV5-1 and TRBJ2-1, is KAGVTQTPRYLIKTRGQQVTLSCSPISGHRSVSWYQQTPGQGLQFLFEYFSETQRNKGNFPGRFSGRQFSNSRSEMNVSTLELGDSALYLCASSSRGAGERYNEQFFGPGTRLTVL.

The V and J genes are TRBV11-2 and TRBJ2-1, with TRBD2 identical over 11 bases. Per the germline V gene, CDR1 is SGHAT and CDR2 is FQNNGV. The V and J ends lost 5 bases and 3 bases, in that order; junction bases with no gene match: 6. This CDR3 has 16 residues. The CDR3 DNA reads TGTGCCAGCAGCCGAGTAGCGGGAGGGCTCTACAATGAGCAGTTCTTC. Its translation: CASSRVAGGLYNEQFF.

The chain combines TRBV7-9 with TRBJ2-4; 9 bases map to TRBD1. The CDR3 extends over 14 amino acids. V was pared by 5 bases and J by 7 bases, with 6 bases of the junction left unmatched. Germline lookup yields CDR1 SEHNR and CDR2 FQNEAQ (reference sequence). The CDR3 DNA follows: TGTGCCAGCAGCGTTACCGGGACAGGGAACATTCAGTACTTC. This codes for CASSVTGTGNIQYF.

Here the CDR3 DNA reads TGTGCCAGCAGTACTATTACAGGGAGGACTGAAGCTTTCTTT. The encoded protein is CASSTITGRTEAFF. J is TRBJ1-1 and V is TRBV12-3 or TRBV12-4, with D perhaps matching TRBD1 (6 bases). The CDR3 contains 14 residues. Trimming pared 5 bases from V and 5 bases from J, leaving 15 bases between.

The rearrangement links TRBV5-1 to TRBJ1-1; TRBD1 matches 7 bases. The CDR3 spans 16 residues. Trimming took 6 bases from V and 8 from J; bases not matched to a gene: 19. In germline, CDR1 is SGHRS, CDR2 YFSETQ. This CDR3 reads CASKARYPQGRREAFF. In DNA form, the CDR3 reads TGCGCCAGCAAAGCTAGGTACCCACAGGGGAGGCGGGAAGCTTTCTTT.

This chain connects TRBV14 to TRBJ1-2; D possibly corresponds to TRBD1 (5 bases). Germline V lookup: CDR1 SGHDN, CDR2 FVKESK. Trimming shortened V by 3 bases and J by 6 bases, and 8 bases separated the two germline ends. CDR3 size: 12 residues. CDR3: CASSQEQDGYTF. CDR3 coding DNA: TGTGCCAGCAGCCAGGAACAGGATGGCTACACCTTC.

There are a few counts of this clonotype. This rearrangement joins TRBV18 to TRBJ2-3; D gene uncertain. Germline V gene lookup returns CDR1 KGHSH and CDR2 LQKENI. The length of the CDR3 is 14 residues. V lost 0 bases and J 1 base, leaving 5 bases between the germline ends. The CDR3: CASSPPVGTDTQYF. The CDR3 DNA reads TGTGCCAGCTCACCACCGGTGGGCACAGATACGCAGTATTTT.

The chain combines TRBV18 with TRBJ1-2; TRBD1 matches at 8 bases. The CDR3 sequence is 15 residues long. Germline values: CDR1 KGHSH, CDR2 LQKENI. The V segment lost 3 bases and the J segment 4 bases; nucleotides outside the gene matches: 7. The CDR3 here is CASSPEDRAVYGYTF. The CDR3 DNA is TGTGCCAGCTCACCGGAGGACAGGGCGGTCTATGGCTACACCTTC.

This clonotype was found a few times. The genes are TRBV5-1 and TRBJ1-1; unclear D gene. This CDR3 comprises 15 residues. Germline V CDR1 and CDR2: SGHRS, YFSETQ. V lost 2 bases and J 1 base, leaving 12 bases between the germline ends. The CDR3: CASSFGNGQNTEAFF. The CDR3 DNA is TGCGCCAGCAGCTTCGGTAACGGGCAGAACACTGAAGCTTTCTTT.

In this sample, this clonotype turned up a few times. This chain uses TRBV3-1 with TRBJ2-5; the D gene is possibly TRBD1 (6 bases). Trimming cost V 4 bases and J 5 bases, with 17 bases left between them. The CDR3 runs 15 residues. Germline CDR1 and CDR2: LGHDT and YNNKEL (reference sequence). The CDR3 nucleotides read TGTGCCAGCAGCCCCGGGGCTCGAGGGGGTGAGACCCAGTACTTC. Amino acids: CASSPGARGGETQYF.

The chain links TRBV13 to TRBJ2-2; D remains unclear. This CDR3 has 13 residues. The germline V gene has CDR1 PRHDT and CDR2 FYEKMQ (reference sequence). The V end was cut by 5 bases, the J end by 6 bases, with 10 bases between. The CDR3 sequence is CASSETRSGELFF. The DNA of the CDR3 is TGTGCCAGCAGCGAGACGAGGTCCGGGGAGCTGTTTTTT.

This clonotype was counted between two and nine times. This rearrangement joins TRBV11-2 to TRBJ2-7; TRBD2 aligns across 7 bases. The CDR3 loop spans 16 amino acids. The germline gives CDR1 SGHAT, CDR2 FQNNGV. V gave up 1 base and J gave up 4 bases; unmatched junction bases: 10. DNA for the CDR3: TGTGCCAGCAGCTTAGGGGGTGAGGCGGGAGTATACGAGCAGTACTTC. Its translation is CASSLGGEAGVYEQYF.

The rearrangement links TRBV5-1 to TRBJ1-6, with no clear D. Germline CDR1 reads SGHRS; CDR2 reads YFSETQ. Trimming shortened V by 0 bases and J by 10 bases, and 8 bases separated the two germline ends. This CDR3 spans 13 amino acids. The DNA for the CDR3 is TGCGCCAGCAGCTTGGAACCAGAGTCACCCCTCCACTTT. Protein: CASSLEPESPLHF.

The chain joins TRBV12-3 or TRBV12-4 to TRBJ1-2; D unclear. The V gene lost 6 bases and the J gene lost 4 bases, with 12 bases spanning the gap. This CDR3 comprises 13 residues. As DNA, the CDR3 is TGTGCCAGCAGCCCCGGAAGCTTCTATGGCTACACCTTC. Translating gives CASSPGSFYGYTF.

The V call is TRBV7-2, the J call TRBJ2-7, with no clear D. The CDR3 has 13 residues. V shed 1 base and J shed 2 bases, with 6 bases lying between them. Per the germline V gene, CDR1 is SGHTA and CDR2 is FQGNSA. This chain's CDR3 is CASSLETAYEQYV. DNA for the CDR3: TGTGCCAGCAGCTTAGAAACAGCCTACGAGCAGTACGTC.

The J gene is TRBJ1-5, the V gene TRBV20-1; 9 bases align to TRBD1. Trimming cost V 2 bases and J 3 bases; bases outside gene matches: 8. This CDR3 is built from 16 residues. From germline, CDR1 is DFQATT and CDR2 SNEGSKA (reference sequence). The CDR3 spells CSARKTGGSVNQPQHF. The CDR3 coding sequence is TGCAGTGCTAGAAAGACAGGGGGATCCGTCAATCAGCCCCAGCATTTT.

The gene calls are TRBV5-1 and TRBJ2-2; 13 nucleotides align to TRBD2. This CDR3 has 18 residues. Per germline, CDR1 SGHRS and CDR2 YFSETQ. The junction had 8 bases not matched to a gene; V was cut back by 1 base and J by 5 bases. The chain's CDR3 is CASSLRGTSGTLTGELFF. CDR3 nucleotide sequence: TGCGCCAGCAGCTTGCGAGGGACTAGCGGGACCCTAACCGGGGAGCTGTTTTTT.

The V gene is TRBV12-3 or TRBV12-4, the J gene TRBJ2-2; weak D call: TRBD1 (5 bases). The CDR3 has 14 amino acids. V was shortened by 6 bases and J by 4 bases, with 12 bases between the two germline ends. CDR3 loop: CASRPGILTGELFF. DNA of the CDR3: TGTGCCAGCAGACCAGGGATTCTCACCGGGGAGCTGTTTTTT.

This clonotype was seen a few times. This sequence joins TRBV5-1 and TRBJ2-3; TRBD2 matches 7 bases. Germline lookup yields CDR1 SGHRS and CDR2 YFSETQ. The CDR3 has 16 amino acids. V dropped 0 bases and J dropped 4; count of bases not matched to a gene: 8. The DNA of the CDR3 is TGCGCCAGCAGCTTGGAAGGGAGGGTGGGCCCAGATACGCAGTATTTT. This gives the protein CASSLEGRVGPDTQYF.

The chain is built from TRBV30 and TRBJ2-2; 11 bases fit TRBD2. Germline-derived CDR1 and CDR2 are GTSNPN and SVGIG (reference sequence). CDR3 length: 17 amino acids. Trimming cost V 3 bases and J 1 base; bases outside gene matches: 7. The CDR3 DNA sequence: TGTGCCTGGAGGGCCGGGACTAGCGGAATGAACACCGGGGAGCTGTTTTTT. Translated: CAWRAGTSGMNTGELFF.

This clonotype was observed many times. The rearrangement links TRBV7-2 to TRBJ2-3; D may be TRBD2 (6 bases). V lost 5 bases, J lost 0 bases, and 12 bases lay in between. CDR3 length equals 15 residues. The germline V gene encodes CDR1 SGHTA and CDR2 FQGNSA. In DNA form, the CDR3 reads TGTGCCAGCAGCGAGCTAGCGTTTAGCACAGATACGCAGTATTTT. Translated, it gives CASSELAFSTDTQYF.

The chain links TRBV29-1 to TRBJ1-2; weak D call: TRBD1 (5 bases). Trimming shortened V by 0 bases and J by 7 bases, and 18 bases separated the two germline ends. CDR1 SQVTM and CDR2 ANQGSEA come from the germline V gene. This CDR3 has 15 residues. CDR3 in DNA: TGCAGCGTTGAAGATTCGAAGGGGATTTTCTTTGGCTACACCTTC. Protein sequence: CSVEDSKGIFFGYTF. The full variable domain, completed using reference TRBV29-1 and TRBJ1-2, is SAVISQKPSRDICQRGTSLTIQCQVDSQVTMMFWYRQQPGQSLTLIATANQGSEATYESGFVIDKFPISRPNLTFSTLTVSNMSPEDSSIYLCSVEDSKGIFFGYTFGSGTRLTVV.

A few counts support this clonotype. The chain links TRBV15 to TRBJ2-1, with 11 bases matching TRBD2. There are 16 residues in the CDR3. Germline loops: CDR1 LNHNV, CDR2 YYDKDF (reference sequence). V lost 5 bases to trimming and J lost 10 bases; unmatched junction nucleotides: 13. Here the CDR3 DNA reads TGTGCCACCAGCTACTTAGCGGGAGGGACTTTGGGAGAGCAGTTCTTC. It codes for CATSYLAGGTLGEQFF.